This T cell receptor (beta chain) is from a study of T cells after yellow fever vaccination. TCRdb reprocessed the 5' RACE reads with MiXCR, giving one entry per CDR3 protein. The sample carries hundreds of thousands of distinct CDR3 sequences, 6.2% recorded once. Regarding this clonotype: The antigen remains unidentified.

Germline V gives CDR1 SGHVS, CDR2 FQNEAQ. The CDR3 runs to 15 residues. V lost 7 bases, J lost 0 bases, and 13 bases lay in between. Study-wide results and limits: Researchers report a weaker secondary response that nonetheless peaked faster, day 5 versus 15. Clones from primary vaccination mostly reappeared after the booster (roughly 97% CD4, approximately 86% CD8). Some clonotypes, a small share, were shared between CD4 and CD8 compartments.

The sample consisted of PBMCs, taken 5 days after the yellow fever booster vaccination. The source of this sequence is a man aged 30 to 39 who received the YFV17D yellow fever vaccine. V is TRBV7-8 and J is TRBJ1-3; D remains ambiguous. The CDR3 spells CASTGLLSSGNTIYF. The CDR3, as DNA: TGTGCCAGCACGGGCCTACTAAGCTCTGGAAACACCATATATTTT. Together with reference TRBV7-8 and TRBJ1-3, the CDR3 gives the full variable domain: GAGVSQSPRYKVAKRGQDVALRCDPISGHVSLFWYQQALGQGPEFLTYFQNEAQLDKSGLPSDRFFAERPEGSVSTLKIQRTQQEDSAVYLCASTGLLSSGNTIYFGEGSWLTVV.